This T cell receptor beta chain was retrieved from a study of blood T cell repertoires in COVID-19. The assay was immunoSEQ multiplex PCR, and TCRdb's table has in-frame clones only and misses some. The sample has fewer than 250,000 clones, more than 80% seen once. This clone was seen just once. V dropped 5 bases and J dropped 3 bases, with 14 bases sitting between them. The CDR3 is 14 amino acids. Per germline, CDR1 MNHEY and CDR2 SMNVEV (reference sequence). The clonotype originates from a woman between 18 and 29 years old who had recovered from COVID-19. V is TRBV27 and J is TRBJ2-7; perhaps TRBD1 as D (6 bases). The sample comprised PBMCs or T cells enriched from blood (not recorded which). CDR3: CASSLLDRSYEQYF. In DNA, the CDR3 is TGTGCCAGCAGTCTCCTGGACAGAAGCTACGAGCAGTACTTC.